The T cell receptor beta chain described here comes from a study of blood T cell repertoires in COVID-19 (dated by TCRdb to the early 2020s). About the study as a whole: Samples from collaborators originated in the United States, Italy and Spain and spanned both the acute and convalescent phases of COVID-19. The prospective study material was composed of cDNA or gDNA derived from T cells, B-cell-depleted T cells, or PBMCs. Subjects who had been exposed to COVID-19, were actively infected with it, or had recovered from it provided the deeply sampled blood TCRbeta repertoires that made up the dataset. The repertoires were released in a freely available public database meant as a resource for research on the immune response to SARS-CoV-2. The samples were drawn from two sources: the first 160 participants of the ongoing ImmuneRACE study, and fewer than 1,500 subjects contributed by 6 global collaborators. Sample metadata almost always included a de-identified subject ID, COVID-19 status, age in years and sex. HLA class I and class II types, where available, came from metadata supplied by the sample provider rather than from assay-based typing.

Broad study findings and their caveats: How much clinical and demographic metadata was included differed by source and by participant, and the metadata was provided uncurated.

Each collaborating institution followed its own protocols to collect whole blood in K2EDTA tubes. For TCRbeta analysis, collaborator samples were shipped as frozen whole blood, as isolated PBMCs, or as DNA extracted from either sample type. According to the germline V gene (reference sequence), CDR1 reads GTSNPN and CDR2 reads SVGIG. From cysteine to phenylalanine, the CDR3 is 15 amino acids long. CDR3 DNA is the only sequence kept; it has 45 bases, read in frame from the first base. The germline V end is reduced by 2 bases and the J end by 2 bases; junction bases left unmatched: 4. TCRbeta CDR3 regions were amplified from genomic DNA by means of the immunoSEQ Assay, a bias-controlled multiplex PCR. In the paper's pipeline: The number of nucleated cells in each sample was estimated from the amplification of reference gene primers within the assay. To quantify the absolute abundance of each unique TCRbeta CDR3 rearrangement, sequence reads were collapsed and filtered. Productive Simpson clonality was computed per sample as the square root of Simpson's diversity index over productive rearrangements. TCRdb retrieved this table from immuneACCESS and kept in-frame rearrangements only. Not all clones are present; in checked studies, unresolved V genes account for under half, and no reason is known for the remainder. V, J and clone size are taken as reported in that table, and D and trimming were inferred from the DNA itself. Recorded for this sample are about 140,000 clones; over 75% of them occurred a single time. In total, the top ten clones hold more than 1.5% of the sample.

Notes on this clone: Its antigen specificity is not known. The record has no base qualities; no much larger clone is one base away.

The chain links TRBV30 with TRBJ2-2; the junction holds 8 bases that match TRBD1. The receptor's source is a human donor in a cohort sampled during active COVID-19. Sample: peripheral blood. The CDR3 in this case is CAWSPTGGNTGELFF. The nucleotides are TGTGCCTGGAGTCCCACAGGGGGTAACACCGGGGAGCTGTTTTTT.